The 30 T cell receptor beta chains below come from one sample, sequenced in a study of T cells in Graves' hyperthyroidism and ophthalmopathy. Researchers took RNA transcripts and amplified the TCR beta CDR3 regions from them. The HTBI set primed first-round TCR CDR3 RT-PCR. Via MiXCR, TCRdb re-called the multiplex PCR reads, giving one row per CDR3 protein. The data show a few hundred thousand distinct CDR3 sequences, less than 20% seen once. The sample consisted of blood. The receptors were sampled from a woman under 30 with Graves' hyperthyroidism that later progressed to Graves' ophthalmopathy.

The CDR3 sequence: CASSTISKTSGSTNTDTQYF. The CDR3 region has the DNA TGTGCCAGCAGCACCATATCCAAGACTAGCGGGAGCACTAACACAGATACGCAGTATTTT. This chain links TRBV28 with TRBJ2-3, with TRBD2 identical over 12 bases. The germline V gene encodes CDR1 MDHEN and CDR2 SYDVKM. The CDR3 contains 20 residues. Germline trimming cut 6 bases from V and 2 bases from J; bases unmatched to any gene: 18. Full variable domain (missing parts from reference TRBV28 and TRBJ2-3): DVKVTQSSRYLVKRTGEKVFLECVQDMDHENMFWYRQDPGLGLRLIYFSYDVKMKEKGDIPEGYSVSREKKERFSLILESASTNQTSMYLCASSTISKTSGSTNTDTQYFGPGTRLTVL.

This clonotype showed up just a few times. The V and J genes are TRBV15 and TRBJ2-5; 10 bases fit TRBD2. V shed 3 bases and J 5 bases; nucleotides not matched to a gene: 12. Germline-derived CDR1 and CDR2 are LNHNV and YYDKDF (reference sequence). The CDR3 spans 17 residues. The CDR3 protein is CATSSGALAGGGETQYF. The CDR3 DNA follows: TGTGCCACCAGCAGTGGAGCTTTAGCGGGAGGAGGGGAGACCCAGTACTTC.

This clonotype was found many times. The chain couples TRBV7-2 to TRBJ1-3; possible D gene TRBD1, 5 bases. Germline V gene data show CDR1 as SGHTA and CDR2 as FQGNSA. V lost 3 bases and J 2 bases, leaving 8 bases between the germline ends. This CDR3 contains 14 residues. The CDR3 here is CASSFGGAGNTIYF. CDR3 nucleotide sequence: TGTGCCAGCAGCTTTGGGGGGGCTGGAAACACCATATATTTT.

This clonotype was seen at least ten times. This chain links TRBV9 with TRBJ2-1; 9 nucleotides line up with TRBD2. Germline CDR1 reads SGDLS; CDR2 reads YYNGEE. CDR3 length equals 16 residues. Losses at the gene ends were 4 bases for V and 9 bases for J; bases not matched to a gene: 14. The CDR3 loop is CASSPGVAGEWGEQFF. The CDR3 DNA is TGTGCCAGCAGCCCCGGGGTAGCGGGAGAGTGGGGTGAGCAGTTCTTC.

This clonotype was seen a few times. The V and J genes are TRBV4-1 and TRBJ2-7, with D tentatively TRBD1 (7 bases). The CDR3 contains 16 residues. V was cut by 0 bases and J by 7 bases, with 19 bases left in between. CDR1 is MGHRA, CDR2 YSYEKL, per germline. The CDR3 loop reads CASSQDPPGGPREQYF. CDR3 coding DNA: TGCGCCAGCAGCCAAGACCCCCCAGGGGGGCCTAGGGAGCAGTACTTC.

The sample holds many counts of this clonotype. As DNA, the CDR3 is TGTGCCAGCAGTTTGGATATTTCCACGGTTTACAATGAGCAGTTCTTC. Translated: CASSLDISTVYNEQFF. V gene TRBV28 combines with J gene TRBJ2-1; D uncertain. Trimming left V 3 bases short and J 4 bases short, with 16 bases between. The CDR3 has 16 amino acids. Germline V gene data show CDR1 as MDHEN and CDR2 as SYDVKM.

The V gene is TRBV9, the J gene TRBJ2-1, with D perhaps TRBD2 (6 bases). Germline-derived CDR1 and CDR2 are SGDLS and YYNGEE. Trimming cost V 4 bases and J 2 bases, with 13 bases left between them. This CDR3 has 15 residues. The CDR3 DNA reads TGTGCCAGCAGCATTAGCGCGGGGACCTACAATGAGCAGTTCTTC. It translates to CASSISAGTYNEQFF.

This clonotype occurred many times. The genes are TRBV4-1 and TRBJ1-4; D not certain. V was pared by 2 bases and J by 4 bases, with 14 bases between. The length of the CDR3 is 16 residues. Looked up from germline, CDR1 is MGHRA and CDR2 is YSYEKL. The CDR3 coding sequence is TGCGCCAGCAGCCAATTCTCTCCTGGGGTTAATGAAAAACTGTTTTTT. Translation: CASSQFSPGVNEKLFF.

This clonotype was observed at least ten times. The CDR3 sequence: CSARSGTDSYEQYF. In DNA form, the CDR3 reads TGCAGTGCTAGATCCGGGACGGACTCCTACGAGCAGTACTTC. This chain uses TRBV20-1 with TRBJ2-7, with D perhaps matching TRBD1 or TRBD2 (5 bases each). This CDR3 is 14 amino acids long. V was shortened by 2 bases and J by 0 bases, with 11 bases between the two germline ends. CDR1 is DFQATT, CDR2 SNEGSKA, per germline (reference sequence).

This clonotype was seen repeatedly, ten times or more. This rearrangement joins TRBV5-4 to TRBJ2-3; 8 bases are a match to TRBD2. Germline V gene data show CDR1 as SGHNT and CDR2 as YYREEE (reference sequence). The V gene end was trimmed by 1 base and the J gene end by 2 bases; junction bases not matched to a gene: 9. This CDR3 has 17 amino acids. The CDR3 nucleotides read TGTGCCAGCAGCTTGAGCGGGGGAGGGATCACCACAGATACGCAGTATTTT. Residues: CASSLSGGGITTDTQYF.

This clonotype came up many times. The chain recombines TRBV27 with TRBJ2-7; D may be TRBD2 (5 bases). V was pared by 5 bases and J by 6 bases, with 20 bases between. This CDR3 spans 15 amino acids. Germline CDR1 reads MNHEY; CDR2 reads SMNVEV (reference sequence). CDR3 bases: TGTGCCAGCAGTCGGACGATTGGCGGGTTTACCGAGCAGTACTTC. This gives the protein CASSRTIGGFTEQYF.

This clonotype appeared many times. In nucleotides, the CDR3 is TGTGCCAGCAGTTACTCGGGTAATGAGCAGTTCTTC. This translates into CASSYSGNEQFF. This chain joins TRBV6-2 or TRBV6-3 and TRBJ2-1; D gene unclear. This CDR3 contains 12 residues. The V gene's germline CDR1 is MNHEY and CDR2 SVGEGT. V dropped 0 bases and J dropped 7 bases, with 4 bases sitting between them.

This clonotype was counted many times. This rearrangement joins TRBV5-1 to TRBJ1-1; D is perhaps TRBD1 (6 bases). Between the trimmed V and J ends, which lost 4 bases and 0 bases, there was a span of 16 bases. There are 16 residues in the CDR3. The germline V gene encodes CDR1 SGHRS and CDR2 YFSETQ. The chain's CDR3 is CASSPTRTELNTEAFF. In DNA form, the CDR3 reads TGCGCCAGCAGCCCGACGAGGACAGAGCTGAACACTGAAGCTTTCTTT.

This clonotype was recorded a few times. The genes are TRBV4-3 and TRBJ2-3, with 13 bases lining up with TRBD2. Losses at the gene ends were 0 bases for V and 6 bases for J; bases not matched to a gene: 6. Germline CDR1 is LGHNA and CDR2 is YSLEER. This CDR3 spans 17 amino acids. The CDR3 region is CASSQDGLAGERDTQYF. The CDR3 DNA follows: TGCGCCAGCAGCCAAGATGGACTAGCGGGAGAAAGGGATACGCAGTATTTT.

The rearrangement uses TRBV24-1 and TRBJ1-2; D gene ambiguous. CDR1 is KGHDR and CDR2 is SFDVKD in the germline V gene. V was trimmed by 0 bases and J by 0 bases, leaving 1 base between them. The CDR3 sequence is 13 residues long. CDR3 bases: TGTGCCACCAGTGATTTGGCTAACTATGGCTACACCTTC. The encoded protein is CATSDLANYGYTF.

This clonotype was recorded many times. This sequence joins TRBV4-2 and TRBJ2-7; D may match TRBD1 or TRBD2 (5 bases each). The CDR3 extends over 15 amino acids. Germline assignment: CDR1 LGHNA and CDR2 YNFKEQ. The germline V and J ends were trimmed by 2 bases and 2 bases, with 13 bases remaining between them. CDR3 nucleotides: TGTGCCAGCAGCCAACAGGACGGGACGGCCTACGAGCAGTACTTC. Its translation is CASSQQDGTAYEQYF.

In its sample, this clonotype was seen many times. This sequence joins TRBV18 and TRBJ2-4, with 11 bases matching TRBD2. CDR1 and CDR2 (germline): KGHSH, LQKENI. Trimming at V came to 0 bases and at J to 8 bases, leaving 0 bases not matched to a gene. The CDR3 is 14 residues long. The CDR3 bases are TGTGCCAGCTCACCACCTAGCGGGAGGGACATTCAGTACTTC. Translating it yields CASSPPSGRDIQYF.

As to this clonotype: This could be a read error, since a much larger clone is one nucleotide away. The chain has TRBV28 and TRBJ2-1; the D gene could be TRBD1 or TRBD2 (5 bases each). Germline V CDR1 and CDR2: MDHEN, SYDVKM. This CDR3 has 15 residues. The V end lost 3 bases, the J end lost 10 bases, and 19 bases lay between the germline ends. CDR3 region: CASSLSRGSNYEQFF. The CDR3 DNA follows: TGTGCCAGCAGTTTGAGTCGGGGCTCAAACTACGAGCAGTTCTTC.

This clonotype came up many times. V and J are TRBV7-6 and TRBJ2-5; D may be TRBD2 (6 bases). Trimming took off 1 base at V and 5 bases at J, with 17 bases between the two ends. The germline V gene has CDR1 SGHVS and CDR2 FNYEAQ. The CDR3 is made up of 16 amino acids. The CDR3 nucleotides are TGTGCCAGCAGCTTAGGGAGCGGGTCGCCTGGTGAGACCCAGTACTTC. It translates to CASSLGSGSPGETQYF.

This clonotype was picked up many times. The V gene is TRBV6-2 or TRBV6-3, the J gene TRBJ2-7, with 8 bases identical to TRBD2. The CDR3 spans 16 residues. The ends lost 6 bases at V and 2 bases at J; junction bases unmatched: 12. Per germline, CDR1 MNHEY and CDR2 SVGEGT. For the CDR3, the DNA is TGTGCCAGCAGATCCTTTACTAGCGGCCCTACCTACGAGCAGTACTTC. Protein: CASRSFTSGPTYEQYF.

This clonotype has just a few counts. The chain uses TRBV27 and TRBJ1-1; D remains ambiguous. Trimming left V 6 bases short and J 0 bases short, with 11 bases between. The CDR3 contains 14 residues. Germline V CDR1 and CDR2: MNHEY, SMNVEV (reference sequence). CDR3 nucleotide sequence: TGTGCCAGCAGCCTTCCTTCTGTGAACACTGAAGCTTTCTTT. Protein product: CASSLPSVNTEAFF.

This CDR3 is CASSLDKTYQETQYF. As DNA, the CDR3 is TGTGCCAGCAGTTTAGACAAAACCTACCAAGAGACCCAGTACTTC. The gene calls are TRBV28 and TRBJ2-5; D uncertain. The CDR3 contains 15 residues. V dropped 2 bases and J dropped 0 bases, with 10 bases sitting between them. The V gene's germline CDR1 is MDHEN and CDR2 SYDVKM.

Worth noting for this clonotype: Possible read error: a much larger clone is one base away. V is TRBV7-2 and J is TRBJ1-5; TRBD1 matches 9 bases. Trimming cost V 4 bases and J 3 bases; bases outside gene matches: 7. This CDR3 is 16 amino acids long. Germline-derived CDR1 and CDR2 are SGHTA and FQGNSA. CDR3 amino acids: CTSSSPGTGHNQPQHF. CDR3 nucleotides: TGTACCAGCAGCTCCCCCGGGACAGGGCACAATCAGCCCCAGCATTTT.

This clonotype came up a few times. The J gene is TRBJ1-6, the V gene TRBV4-1; a possible D gene is TRBD1 (6 bases). The length of the CDR3 is 15 residues. Per the germline V gene, CDR1 is MGHRA and CDR2 is YSYEKL. With 1 base removed from V and 6 bases from J, the gap between germline ends came to 10 bases. The CDR3: CASSQGYRVNSPLHF. The CDR3 bases are TGCGCCAGCAGCCAAGGGTACAGGGTTAATTCACCCCTCCACTTT.

This clonotype was recorded at least ten times. This sequence joins TRBV29-1 and TRBJ2-2; tentative D call: TRBD2 (6 bases). Trimming removed 3 bases from V and 5 bases from J, with 7 bases in between. The CDR3 has 12 amino acids. CDR1 and CDR2 from the germline V gene are SQVTM and ANQGSEA. CDR3 sequence: CSVESGTGELFF. The CDR3 nucleotides are TGCAGCGTTGAGAGCGGGACCGGGGAGCTGTTTTTT.

V usage is TRBV4-3 and J usage is TRBJ1-5; D is uncertain. The CDR3 is made up of 15 amino acids. V was clipped by 0 bases and J by 1 base, with 7 bases between them. Per germline, CDR1 LGHNA and CDR2 YSLEER. DNA of the CDR3: TGCGCCAGCAGCCAAGATAGCGGCAGCAATCAGCCCCAGCATTTT. It specifies CASSQDSGSNQPQHF.

This clonotype was detected ten times or more. The CDR3: CASSETGLAGGTQYF. CDR3 nucleotide sequence: TGTGCCAGCAGCGAAACAGGCCTAGCGGGGGGGACGCAGTATTTT. The chain combines TRBV7-9 with TRBJ2-3; 12 bases agree with TRBD2. This CDR3 is built from 15 residues. With 5 bases clipped from V and 9 bases from J, the junction kept 9 bases outside the gene matches. CDR1 and CDR2 (germline): SEHNR, FQNEAQ (reference sequence). Filled out from reference TRBV7-9 and TRBJ2-3, the complete variable domain reads DTGVSQNPRHKITKRGQNVTFRCDPISEHNRLYWYRQTLGQGPEFLTYFQNEAQLEKSRLLSDRFSAERPKGSFSTLEIQRTEQGDSAMYLCASSETGLAGGTQYFGPGTRLTVL.

The sample holds many counts of this clonotype. The chain links TRBV20-1 to TRBJ2-7; 7 nucleotides align to TRBD2. The CDR3 is made up of 13 amino acids. Germline values: CDR1 DFQATT, CDR2 SNEGSKA (reference sequence). V lost 2 bases and J lost 5; bases outside the gene matches: 6. CDR3 DNA sequence: TGCAGTGCTAGAAACCCTCGGGGGGACGAGCAGTACTTC. It yields the protein CSARNPRGDEQYF.

Turning to this clonotype: Given a much more abundant clone one base away, this may be a read error. The J gene is TRBJ2-1, the V gene TRBV7-9; 10 nucleotides agree with TRBD1. CDR1 is SEHNR, CDR2 FQNEAQ, per germline (reference sequence). V was pared by 5 bases and J by 4 bases, with 14 bases of the junction left unmatched. The CDR3 length is 18 residues. This CDR3 is CASSLALRSGQGYNEQFF. The CDR3 nucleotides read TGTGCCAGCAGCCTCGCTCTCCGCTCGGGACAGGGGTACAATGAGCAGTTCTTC.

On this clonotype: A much larger clone sits a single nucleotide away, making a read error possible. The conserved final phenylalanine or tryptophan is absent from the CDR3, which likely points to a read error. The CDR3 reads CSARDPGQGLYEQYL. The DNA of the CDR3 is TGCAGTGCTAGAGATCCGGGACAGGGGCTCTACGAGCAGTACCTC. The V gene is TRBV20-1, the J gene TRBJ2-7, with 10 bases matching TRBD1. This CDR3 region has 15 residues. V lost 0 bases to trimming and J lost 3 bases; unmatched junction nucleotides: 5. The germline V gene has CDR1 DFQATT and CDR2 SNEGSKA (reference sequence).